A single sample gave rise to the 2 T cell receptor beta chains below, sequenced in a study of shared clonotypes between healthy human individuals. The table came from immunoSEQ multiplex PCR; TCRdb's copy has only in-frame clones and leaves some out. The sample consists of around 240,000 clones, just over 65% of them appearing once. Sequencing was done on a sample of memory CD4+ T cells sorted from blood. The subset here: CD45RA-negative fraction. The origin of the receptors is a man aged 30 to 39 in good health.

This clone has a handful of counts. The V and J genes are TRBV9 and TRBJ2-6; D is unclear. The CDR3 covers 15 residues. V shed 1 base and J shed 0 bases, with 5 bases lying between them. CDR1 SGDLS and CDR2 YYNGEE come from the germline V gene. In DNA, the CDR3 is TGTGCCAGCAGCGTATTCGGCTCTGGGGCCAACGTCCTGACTTTC. It codes for CASSVFGSGANVLTF. The variable domain in full, with the rest retrieved from reference TRBV9 and TRBJ2-6, is DSGVTQTPKHLITATGQRVTLRCSPRSGDLSVYWYQQSLDQGLQFLIQYYNGEERAKGNILERFSAQQFPDLHSELNLSSLELGDSALYFCASSVFGSGANVLTFGAGSRLTVL.

This clone came up a few times. The chain links TRBV6-1 to TRBJ2-6; D gene unclear. This CDR3 spans 14 amino acids. Germline loops: CDR1 MNHNS, CDR2 SASEGT. Trimming took off 4 bases at V and 0 bases at J, with 4 bases between the two ends. CDR3 in DNA: TGTGCCAGCAGTGGCATCTCTGGGGCCAACGTCCTGACTTTC. Translated: CASSGISGANVLTF.